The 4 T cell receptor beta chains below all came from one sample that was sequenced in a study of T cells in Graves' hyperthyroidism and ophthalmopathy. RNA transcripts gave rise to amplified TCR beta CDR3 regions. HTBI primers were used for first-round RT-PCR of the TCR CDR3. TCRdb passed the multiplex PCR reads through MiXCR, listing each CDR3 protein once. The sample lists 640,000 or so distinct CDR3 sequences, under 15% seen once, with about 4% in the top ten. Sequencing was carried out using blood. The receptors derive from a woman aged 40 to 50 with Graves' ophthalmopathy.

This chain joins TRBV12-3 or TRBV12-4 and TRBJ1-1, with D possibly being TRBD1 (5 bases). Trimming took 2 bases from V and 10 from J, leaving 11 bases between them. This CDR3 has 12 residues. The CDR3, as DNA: TGTGCCAGCAGTTTACGGACATTTGGAGCTTTCTTT. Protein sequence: CASSLRTFGAFF.

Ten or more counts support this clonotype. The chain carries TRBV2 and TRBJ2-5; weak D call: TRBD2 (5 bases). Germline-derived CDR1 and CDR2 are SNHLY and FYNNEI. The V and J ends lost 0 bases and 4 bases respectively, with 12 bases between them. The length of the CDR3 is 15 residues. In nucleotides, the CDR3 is TGTGCCAGCAGTGAAGCCCCCGGGATTCGAGAGACCCAGTACTTC. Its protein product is CASSEAPGIRETQYF.

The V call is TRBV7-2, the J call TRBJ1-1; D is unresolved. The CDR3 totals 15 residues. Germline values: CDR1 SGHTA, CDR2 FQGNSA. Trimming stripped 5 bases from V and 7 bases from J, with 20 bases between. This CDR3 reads CASSRVPALGSEAFF. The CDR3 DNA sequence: TGTGCCAGCAGCCGCGTCCCCGCCCTGGGCAGTGAAGCTTTCTTT.

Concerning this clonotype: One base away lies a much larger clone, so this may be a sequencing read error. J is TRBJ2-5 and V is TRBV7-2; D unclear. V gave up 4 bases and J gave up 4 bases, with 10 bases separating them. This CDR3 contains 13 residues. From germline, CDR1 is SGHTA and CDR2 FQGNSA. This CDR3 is CASSSGRPETQYF. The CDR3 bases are TGTGCCAGCAGCTCCGGACGGCCAGAGACCCAGTACTTC.